This is a list of T cell receptor beta chains from one sample in a study of STAT5B mutations in CD4+ large granular lymphocyte leukemia. Profiled with immunoSEQ multiplex PCR; TCRdb holds only in-frame clones, not every one. The table lists 7,500 to 10,000 clones, roughly 80% of them singletons. Sequencing was performed on PBMCs. The receptors stem from a man aged 60 to 69 with CD4+ T-cell large granular lymphocyte leukemia. Each CDR3 is given with its conserved first and last residue. A D gene is named only where the DNA matches it firmly. Rows give clone size only sometimes, using once, few, many, or a class for an expanded clone.

j_gene,d_gene,v_gene,abundance,CDR3nt,CDR3aa
TRBJ2-5,-,TRBV5-1,-,TGCGCCAGCTCTATATTACAGGGCCCCCAAGAGACCCAGTACTTC,CASSILQGPQETQYF
TRBJ1-1,-,TRBV6-5,-,TGTGCCAGCATGATAGATATGTGGAACACTGAAGCTTTCTTT,CASMIDMWNTEAFF
TRBJ2-7,-,TRBV18,-,TGTGCCAGCTCACCTCATCCTACCTACGAGCAGTACTTC,CASSPHPTYEQYF
TRBJ2-6,-,TRBV5-4,-,TGTGCCAGCAGCTTGACAGCTGGGGCCAACGTCCTGACTTTC,CASSLTAGANVLTF
TRBJ1-2,-,TRBV18,few,TGTGCCAGCTCACCAGTGGCAGAAGCTGGGGGCTACACCTTC,CASSPVAEAGGYTF
TRBJ2-7,-,TRBV7-9,once,TGTGCCAGCAGCTTAGCGTTCGCGGCTACCGAGCAGTACTTC,CASSLAFAATEQYF
TRBJ1-6,TRBD1,TRBV29-1,-,TGCAGCGTCGCGGACAGGGACAATTCACCCCTCCACTTT,CSVADRDNSPLHF
TRBJ1-1,-,TRBV28,-,TGTGCCAGCAGCCAGCGGGACACTGAAGCTTTCTTT,CASSQRDTEAFF
TRBJ2-7,-,TRBV4-1,-,TGCGCCAGCAGCCAAGGCCCGACGGGGGTGGGCGAGCAGTACTTC,CASSQGPTGVGEQYF
TRBJ2-5,-,TRBV7-8,-,TGTGCCAGCAGCCCGTACAGGGTCGGGGAGACCCAGTACTTC,CASSPYRVGETQYF
TRBJ1-4,-,TRBV5-6,-,TGTGCCAGCAGCGTCCAGGGTACAGCTAATGAAAAACTGTTTTTT,CASSVQGTANEKLFF